This is a list of T cell receptor beta chains from one sample in a study of T cell changes during pregnancy in multiple sclerosis. Profiled with immunoSEQ multiplex PCR; TCRdb holds only in-frame clones, not every one. The sample records 60,000 to 70,000 clones, 91% being singletons. The material sequenced was peripheral blood, taken in the third trimester of pregnancy. The source of these receptors is a female donor in good health, enrolled as a control in a pregnancy study. Both conserved end residues are part of each CDR3. The D gene is left open where the match is weak. The size of a clone is reported for some rows only, either as once, few or many, or as a class for expanded clones.

V	J	D	length	size	DNA	CDR3
TRBV5-4	TRBJ1-3	NA	12	NA	TGTGCCAGCAGCTTTGACTCTAACACCATATATTTT	CASSFDSNTIYF
TRBV15	TRBJ1-5	NA	16	once	TGTGCCACCAGCGACCAAAGGGGGGGGCGGTGGCAGCCCCAGCATTTT	CATSDQRGGRWQPQHF
TRBV28	TRBJ1-1	NA	15	once	TGTGCCAGCACCCCGGGCGGAGGGGCGAACACTGAAGCTTTCTTT	CASTPGGGANTEAFF
TRBV5-5	TRBJ2-1	TRBD1	15	NA	TGTGCCAGCAGCGCCGACAGGGTCTCCTACAATGAGCAGTTCTTC	CASSADRVSYNEQFF
TRBV2	TRBJ1-5	TRBD1	14	NA	TGTGCCAGCAGTGTAGGGACAGGAGGGCAGCCCCAGCATTTT	CASSVGTGGQPQHF
TRBV7-8	TRBJ2-5	NA	13	NA	TGTGCCAGCAGCTCCAGCGAATGGGAGACCCAGTACTTC	CASSSSEWETQYF
TRBV19	TRBJ2-1	NA	14	NA	TGTGCCAGTAGTATCTCTAGTTCCTACAATGAGCAGTTCTTC	CASSISSSYNEQFF
TRBV11-2	TRBJ2-1	NA	14	once	TGTGCCAGCAGCTTAATCTCAGCGAACAATGAGCAGTTCTTC	CASSLISANNEQFF
TRBV10-1	TRBJ1-2	NA	14	NA	TGCGCCAGCAGTGATACAGGGTTACCCCATGGCTACACCTTC	CASSDTGLPHGYTF
TRBV4-1	TRBJ2-3	TRBD2	18	once	TGCGCCAGCAGCCTCGGGGGTACTAGCGGGGGCCCCACAGATACGCAGTATTTT	CASSLGGTSGGPTDTQYF
TRBV10-3	TRBJ1-4	NA	14	NA	TGTGCCATCAGTGAAGCGCAGGGGAATGAAAAACTGTTTTTT	CAISEAQGNEKLFF
TRBV27	TRBJ2-3	NA	13	NA	TGTGCCAGCAGTTTTGTATCCGCAGATACGCAGTATTTT	CASSFVSADTQYF
TRBV7-9	TRBJ1-1	NA	13	NA	TGTGCCAGCAGCTTAACGGTGAACACTGAAGCTTTCTTT	CASSLTVNTEAFF
TRBV2	TRBJ2-1	NA	14	NA	TGTGCCAGCAGTGAATTTCTGGGGGGCAATGAGCAGTTCTTC	CASSEFLGGNEQFF
TRBV28	TRBJ2-2	TRBD2	19	NA	TGTGCCAGCAGTTTTTCGGGGTTTTCCCTAGCGGAGAACACCGGGGAGCTGTTTTTT	CASSFSGFSLAENTGELFF
TRBV25-1	TRBJ2-6	TRBD1	18	once	TGTGCCAGCAGTGATCACGCAGGGGGCCTCTCTGGGGCCAACGTCCTGACTTTC	CASSDHAGGLSGANVLTF
TRBV30	TRBJ2-7	TRBD1	14	NA	TGTGCCTGGAGTGTCCGGACAGGGATCGGCGAGCAGTACTTC	CAWSVRTGIGEQYF
TRBV27	TRBJ2-2	NA	14	NA	TGTGCCAGCAGTTTGGGCGGGACGGTCGGGGAGCTGTTTTTT	CASSLGGTVGELFF
TRBV19	TRBJ2-7	NA	16	NA	TGTGCCAGTAGTATAGGGGCCGGTTTCTATGAATACGAGCAGTACTTC	CASSIGAGFYEYEQYF
TRBV7-9	TRBJ1-1	NA	17	NA	TGTGCCTCCCGACGAGGGTCGGTCGACTGGGGGAACACTGAAGCTTTCTTT	CASRRGSVDWGNTEAFF
TRBV6-1	TRBJ2-7	TRBD2	13	NA	TGTGCCAGCGCGGGGGGCGAGACATACGAGCAGTACTTC	CASAGGETYEQYF
TRBV5-4	TRBJ1-2	TRBD1	14	once	TGTGCCAGCAGCCCGGGACAGACTATCTATGGCTACACCTTC	CASSPGQTIYGYTF
TRBV25-1	TRBJ1-3	TRBD1	16	NA	TGTGCCAGCAGTGAATCTCAGGGGGCGAGTGGAAACACCATATATTTT	CASSESQGASGNTIYF
TRBV11-3	TRBJ2-2	NA	17	NA	TGTGCCAGCAGCTTAAGACAGGGAGGAACGGGGACCGGGGAGCTGTTTTTT	CASSLRQGGTGTGELFF
TRBV5-4	TRBJ1-1	TRBD1	13	NA	TGTGCCAGCAGCCGTCCAGGGGGCACTGAAGCTTTCTTT	CASSRPGGTEAFF
TRBV19	TRBJ2-3	NA	12	NA	TGTGCCACTACGGGTGGTACAGATACGCAGTATTTT	CATTGGTDTQYF
TRBV1	TRBJ2-5	NA	19	once	TGCACCAGCAGCCAAGATGGGGCGGGGGCCCTTAGATTCCAAGAGACCCAGTACTTC	CTSSQDGAGALRFQETQYF
TRBV5-1	TRBJ1-3	NA	15	NA	TGCGCCAGCAGCATAGAACAGGCGGCGGGAAACACCATATATTTT	CASSIEQAAGNTIYF
TRBV27	TRBJ2-1	TRBD2	16	NA	TGTGCCAGCAGTTTTCGGCTAGCGGGAGGGTACAATGAGCAGTTCTTC	CASSFRLAGGYNEQFF
TRBV5-8	TRBJ2-7	TRBD2	17	NA	TGTGCCAGCAGCTTCGGGAGTGGCGGGGGTCTCGCCTACGAGCAGTACTTC	CASSFGSGGGLAYEQYF
TRBV5-1	TRBJ1-1	NA	16	once	TGCGCCAGCAGCTTGGTAGGGGCCACTTTGAACACTGAAGCTTTCTTT	CASSLVGATLNTEAFF
TRBV6-6	TRBJ1-4	TRBD1	16	NA	TGTGCCAGCAGGAAGGGGGCAGGAGGGGGTAATGAAAAACTGTTTTTT	CASRKGAGGGNEKLFF
TRBV10-3	TRBJ2-3	TRBD2	16	NA	TGTGCCATCAGAACCCCGGGACTAGCGGGAGCAGATACGCAGTATTTT	CAIRTPGLAGADTQYF
TRBV4-1	TRBJ1-1	NA	12	NA	TGCGCCAGCAGCCCTGGACAGCTAGAAGCTTTCTTT	CASSPGQLEAFF
TRBV5-4	TRBJ2-3	TRBD2	15	NA	TGTGCCAGCAGCTTAGCGGGAACCGGTTCAGATACGCAGTATTTT	CASSLAGTGSDTQYF
TRBV2	TRBJ2-5	TRBD2	15	NA	TGTGCCAGCAGTTTACTAGCGGGTAACCAAGAGACCCAGTACTTC	CASSLLAGNQETQYF
TRBV6-5	TRBJ2-5	NA	12	NA	TGTGCCAGCAGTCGGTTCGGAGGGACCCAGTACTTC	CASSRFGGTQYF
TRBV9	TRBJ1-2	TRBD1	16	NA	TGTGCCAGCAGCGGTATGTCCGGGACAGGGTTCGATGGCTACACCTTC	CASSGMSGTGFDGYTF
TRBV5-1	TRBJ2-1	TRBD2	16	NA	TGCGCCAGCAGCCGGTACGGCGGGAGGTTCTACAATGAGCAGTTCTTC	CASSRYGGRFYNEQFF
TRBV4-2	TRBJ2-7	NA	15	NA	TGTGCCAGCAGCCCAGAATCCCCTTTCGCCTACGAGCAGTACTTC	CASSPESPFAYEQYF
TRBV2	TRBJ1-2	TRBD1	14	NA	TGTGCCAGCAGCGAAGGGACAGGCAACTATGGCTACACCTTC	CASSEGTGNYGYTF
TRBV27	TRBJ1-2	NA	13	NA	TGTGCCAGCAGTCAACAGGGTTGGGATGGCTACACCTTC	CASSQQGWDGYTF
TRBV5-1	TRBJ2-3	TRBD2	16	NA	TGCGCCAGCAGCTTGGGAGGTAGCGGGTTTTCAGATACGCAGTATTTT	CASSLGGSGFSDTQYF
TRBV2	TRBJ1-5	NA	14	NA	TGTGCCAGCGCAGGGATTTCGAGCAATCAGCCCCAGCATTTT	CASAGISSNQPQHF
TRBV6-6	TRBJ2-3	TRBD1	16	NA	TGTGCCAGCAGTTATTCCAGGGGGAAGAGCACAGATACGCAGTATTTT	CASSYSRGKSTDTQYF
TRBV19	TRBJ1-2	NA	15	once	TGTGCCAGTAGAAACTTAGACCGGGACACGTATGGCTACACCTTC	CASRNLDRDTYGYTF
TRBV7-8	TRBJ2-7	NA	15	NA	TGTGCCAGCAGCTTAGACCTGGGGCTAGCCTACGAGCAGTACTTC	CASSLDLGLAYEQYF
TRBV27	TRBJ1-3	NA	15	NA	TGTGCCAGCAGCAAATCTTGGGGAGCTGGAAACACCATATATTTT	CASSKSWGAGNTIYF
TRBV5-4	TRBJ2-3	NA	14	NA	TGTGCCAGCAGCTTGGCCCACAGGACAGATACGCAGTATTTT	CASSLAHRTDTQYF
TRBV15	TRBJ2-7	NA	13	NA	TGTGCCACCCGCATGACAGGTATATACGAGCAGTACTTC	CATRMTGIYEQYF